The subject of this entry is one TCR beta chain. The authors' processing: Amplification with reference gene primers provided the estimates of nucleated cell counts. Measured with immunoSEQ multiplex PCR; TCRdb has only the in-frame clones, and not every one. V and J calls plus clone size are reproduced from that table; the DNA served to infer D and trimming. The sample consists of 70,000 to 85,000 clones, about four fifths of them appearing once. The CDR3 runs to 13 residues. Trimming left V 2 bases short and J 8 bases short, with 15 bases between. The germline CDR1 and CDR2 sequences are GTSNPN and SVGIG (reference sequence). The data are from a study of blood T cell repertoires in COVID-19. Study-level information: Samples of COVID-19 (acute and convalescent) were obtained from the United States, Italy and Spain.

The V gene is TRBV30, the J gene TRBJ1-2, with a possible D match to TRBD1 (6 bases). This TCR derives from a human donor in a cohort sampled during active COVID-19. The sequencing input was peripheral blood. The CDR3 loop is CAWSRRGAYGYTF. The CDR3 nucleotides are TGTGCCTGGAGTAGGCGGGGGGCGTACGGCTACACCTTC.